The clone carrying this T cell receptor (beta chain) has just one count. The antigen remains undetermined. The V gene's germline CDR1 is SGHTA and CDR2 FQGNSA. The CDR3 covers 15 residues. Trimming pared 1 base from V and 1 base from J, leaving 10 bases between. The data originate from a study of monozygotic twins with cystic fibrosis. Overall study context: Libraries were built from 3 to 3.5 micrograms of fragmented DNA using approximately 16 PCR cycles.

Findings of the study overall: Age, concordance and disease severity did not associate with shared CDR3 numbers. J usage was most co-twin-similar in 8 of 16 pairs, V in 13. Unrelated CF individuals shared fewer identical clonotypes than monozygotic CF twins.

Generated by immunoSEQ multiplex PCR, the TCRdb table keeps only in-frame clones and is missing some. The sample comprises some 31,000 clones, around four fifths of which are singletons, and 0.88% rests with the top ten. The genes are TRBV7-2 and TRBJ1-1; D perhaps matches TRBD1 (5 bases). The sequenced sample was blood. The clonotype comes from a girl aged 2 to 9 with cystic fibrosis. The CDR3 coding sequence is TGTGCCAGCAGCTTAGTGGTAGGACAGAACACTGAAGCTTTCTTT. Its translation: CASSLVVGQNTEAFF.